The next 25 T cell receptor beta chains were all read from a single sample in a study of PD-1 blockade in classical Hodgkin lymphoma. Time point meaning: cycle 4 day 1 (C4D1), after about 6 weeks of nivolumab. Patients all relapsed after autologous stem cell transplantation, and there was variation in brentuximab vedotin exposure. Libraries were prepared by immunoSEQ multiplex PCR; TCRdb keeps only in-frame clonotypes and omits some of them. Of roughly 42,000 clones listed, 69% are singletons. Sequenced material: peripheral blood mononuclear cells (PBMCs), taken before the fourth cycle of nivolumab. The receptor source for this set is a human donor with classical Hodgkin lymphoma.

The gene calls are TRBV19 and TRBJ2-5, with TRBD2 matching over 10 bases. Trimming at V came to 7 bases and at J to 3 bases, leaving 2 bases not matched to a gene. The CDR3 covers 13 residues. In germline, CDR1 is LNHDA, CDR2 SQIVND (reference sequence). The CDR3 DNA sequence: TGTGCCAGTACTAGCGGGGGAGAAGAGACCCAGTACTTC. It specifies CASTSGGEETQYF.

The chain has TRBV19 and TRBJ1-2; a weak D match, TRBD1 (5 bases). Trimming took off 7 bases at V and 4 bases at J, with 13 bases between the two ends. The CDR3 runs 13 residues. CDR1 is LNHDA, CDR2 SQIVND, per germline (reference sequence). CDR3 residues: CASNRGKGYGYTF. DNA for the CDR3: TGTGCCAGTAATCGGGGGAAAGGCTATGGCTACACCTTC.

This chain uses TRBV7-6 with TRBJ1-2, with a possible D match to TRBD1 (6 bases). The germline gives CDR1 SGHVS, CDR2 FNYEAQ. This CDR3 spans 16 amino acids. With 0 bases removed from V and 1 base from J, the gap between germline ends came to 12 bases. Here the CDR3 DNA reads TGTGCCAGCAGCTTAGCCTCGGACAGATTTAACTATGGCTACACCTTC. Its protein product is CASSLASDRFNYGYTF. The whole variable domain, filled in from reference TRBV7-6 and TRBJ1-2, reads GAGVSQSPRYKVTKRGQDVALRCDPISGHVSLYWYRQALGQGPEFLTYFNYEAQQDKSGLPNDRFSAERPEGSISTLTIQRTEQRDSAMYRCASSLASDRFNYGYTFGSGTRLTVV.

The chain employs TRBV5-4 and TRBJ1-3; D is unresolved. The CDR3 loop spans 13 amino acids. V was pared by 1 base and J by 4 bases, with 6 bases between. Per the germline V gene, CDR1 is SGHNT and CDR2 is YYREEE (reference sequence). CDR3 sequence reads: CASSLPLGNTIYF. The CDR3 nucleotides are TGTGCCAGCAGCTTGCCCCTCGGAAACACCATATATTTT.

This clone was recorded once. The same CDR3 arises from other DNA sequences in this sample as well. This sequence joins TRBV30 and TRBJ1-2; D may be TRBD1 (5 bases). CDR3 length equals 13 residues. Trimming removed 0 bases at V and 2 bases at J, with 7 bases between. Germline loops: CDR1 GTSNPN, CDR2 SVGIG (reference sequence). This chain's CDR3 is CAWSVDSNYGYTF. As DNA, the CDR3 is TGTGCCTGGAGTGTTGACAGCAACTATGGCTACACCTTC.

V and J are TRBV28 and TRBJ1-2; 9 bases are a match to TRBD1. CDR3 length equals 16 residues. The V segment lost 5 bases and the J segment 4 bases; nucleotides outside the gene matches: 11. The germline V gene has CDR1 MDHEN and CDR2 SYDVKM. CDR3 loop: CASSQSTGGFIYGYTF. The CDR3 nucleotides read TGTGCCAGCAGTCAATCGACAGGGGGGTTTATCTATGGCTACACCTTC.

This clone was recorded only once. The J gene is TRBJ2-1, the V gene TRBV11-2; 7 bases line up with TRBD2. In germline, CDR1 is SGHAT, CDR2 FQNNGV. The CDR3 covers 16 residues. V lost 1 base to trimming and J lost 8 bases; unmatched junction nucleotides: 11. CDR3 sequence reads: CASSLAGAGVKDEQFF. The CDR3 nucleotides are TGTGCCAGCAGCTTAGCCGGCGCGGGGGTCAAGGATGAGCAGTTCTTC.

The CDR3 reads CSVEDLKRSSTDTQYF. In nucleotides, the CDR3 is TGCAGCGTTGAAGATCTGAAGCGGTCCAGCACAGATACGCAGTATTTT. The V and J genes are TRBV29-1 and TRBJ2-3; tentatively, D is TRBD2 (5 bases). Trimming stripped 0 bases from V and 0 bases from J, with 13 bases between. Germline V gives CDR1 SQVTM, CDR2 ANQGSEA. This CDR3 has 16 amino acids.

The genes are TRBV2 and TRBJ2-7; the match to TRBD2 covers 8 bases. The CDR3 consists of 14 residues. Germline V CDR1 and CDR2: SNHLY, FYNNEI. The V segment lost 1 base and the J segment 5 bases; nucleotides outside the gene matches: 4. DNA of the CDR3: TGTGCCAGCAGTGAAGGGACTAGCTACCACGAGCAGTACTTC. Protein: CASSEGTSYHEQYF. Drawing the rest from reference TRBV2 and TRBJ2-7, the complete variable domain is EPEVTQTPSHQVTQMGQEVILRCVPISNHLYFYWYRQILGQKVEFLVSFYNNEISEKSEIFDDQFSVERPDGSNFTLKIRSTKLEDSAMYFCASSEGTSYHEQYFGPGTRLTVT.

This clone is a singleton in its sample. The V and J genes are TRBV14 and TRBJ2-2; D gene uncertain. Germline CDR1 and CDR2: SGHDN and FVKESK. The CDR3 spans 13 residues. V dropped 4 bases and J dropped 5 bases, with 8 bases sitting between them. The CDR3 nucleotides are TGTGCCAGCAGCCCTGACCGGACCGGGGAGCTGTTTTTT. Protein product: CASSPDRTGELFF. The complete variable domain, with remaining parts taken from reference TRBV14 and TRBJ2-2, reads EAGVTQFPSHSVIEKGQTVTLRCDPISGHDNLYWYRRVMGKEIKFLLHFVKESKQDESGMPNNRFLAERTGGTYSTLKVQPAELEDSGVYFCASSPDRTGELFFGEGSRLTVL.

The chain employs TRBV4-3 and TRBJ1-1; the D is unclear. CDR1 is LGHNA, CDR2 YSLEER, per germline. This CDR3 contains 13 residues. V lost 0 bases and J 6 bases, leaving 8 bases between the germline ends. Here the CDR3 reads CASSQESWSEAFF. The DNA of the CDR3 is TGCGCCAGCAGCCAAGAAAGTTGGTCTGAAGCTTTCTTT.

The chain couples TRBV19 to TRBJ1-6, with D possibly being TRBD1 (5 bases). Germline CDR1 reads LNHDA; CDR2 reads SQIVND (reference sequence). V shed 6 bases and J shed 10 bases, with 19 bases lying between them. This CDR3 is 15 amino acids long. As DNA, the CDR3 is TGTGCCAGTAGAGATCTTCGGGGCGCAGGATCACCCCTCCACTTT. Protein sequence: CASRDLRGAGSPLHF.

This clone turned up a few times. The V and J genes are TRBV10-3 and TRBJ1-5; D is ambiguous. Germline V gene sequence: CDR1 ENHRY, CDR2 SYGVKD. The CDR3 sequence is 13 residues long. Trimming took off 8 bases at V and 0 bases at J, with 8 bases between the two ends. The CDR3 spells CAISGYSNQPQHF. The CDR3 bases are TGTGCCATCTCCGGGTATAGCAATCAGCCCCAGCATTTT.

V and J are TRBV7-8 and TRBJ2-2; TRBD2 matches at 9 bases. CDR3 length: 15 amino acids. Germline V CDR1 and CDR2: SGHVS, FQNEAQ. Germline trimming cut 7 bases from V and 4 bases from J; bases unmatched to any gene: 7. This CDR3 is CASNILAGTTGELFF. CDR3 sequence (DNA): TGTGCCAGCAACATCCTAGCGGGGACCACCGGGGAGCTGTTTTTT. Full variable domain (missing parts from reference TRBV7-8 and TRBJ2-2): GAGVSQSPRYKVAKRGQDVALRCDPISGHVSLFWYQQALGQGPEFLTYFQNEAQLDKSGLPSDRFFAERPEGSVSTLKIQRTQQEDSAVYLCASNILAGTTGELFFGEGSRLTVL.

This chain uses TRBV19 with TRBJ1-5, with D perhaps matching TRBD1 (5 bases). The germline gives CDR1 LNHDA, CDR2 SQIVND (reference sequence). The CDR3 has 13 residues. The V end was cut by 3 bases, the J end by 4 bases, with 7 bases between. In DNA form, the CDR3 reads TGTGCCAGTAGTATCAGGGTTAATCAGCCCCAGCATTTT. Its translation: CASSIRVNQPQHF.

V gene TRBV9 combines with J gene TRBJ2-7; possibly TRBD1 for D (6 bases). Germline V gene data show CDR1 as SGDLS and CDR2 as YYNGEE. Trimming removed 2 bases from V and 4 bases from J, with 16 bases in between. The CDR3 length is 15 residues. This CDR3 reads CASSVSWGPRYEQYF. The CDR3 nucleotides read TGTGCCAGCAGCGTCAGCTGGGGGCCAAGATACGAGCAGTACTTC.

The genes are TRBV5-4 and TRBJ2-3; 7 positions agree with TRBD1. V shed 3 bases and J 1 base; nucleotides not matched to a gene: 5. The CDR3 extends over 15 amino acids. Germline V gene sequence: CDR1 SGHNT, CDR2 YYREEE (reference sequence). CDR3 nucleotides: TGTGCCAGCAGCTCCTGGGACAGAGGCACAGATACGCAGTATTTT. Protein sequence: CASSSWDRGTDTQYF.

In its sample, this clone was seen a few times. The V call is TRBV19, the J call TRBJ1-1; weak D call: TRBD1 (5 bases). This CDR3 has 13 residues. Germline loops: CDR1 LNHDA, CDR2 SQIVND (reference sequence). Trimming shortened V by 4 bases and J by 1 base, and 7 bases separated the two germline ends. CDR3 sequence reads: CASSRGGNTEAFF. CDR3 nucleotides: TGTGCCAGTAGTAGGGGGGGGAACACTGAAGCTTTCTTT.

This clone was found many times. V is TRBV7-9 and J is TRBJ2-7; 7 positions agree with TRBD2. The J segment lost 4 bases and the V segment lost 4 bases, leaving 4 bases of the junction unmatched. This CDR3 has 13 residues. Germline CDR1 and CDR2: SEHNR and FQNEAQ (reference sequence). This chain's CDR3 is CASSSPGGYEQYF. The CDR3 DNA reads TGTGCCAGCAGCTCCCCCGGGGGGTACGAGCAGTACTTC. Filled out from reference TRBV7-9 and TRBJ2-7, the complete variable domain reads DTGVSQNPRHKITKRGQNVTFRCDPISEHNRLYWYRQTLGQGPEFLTYFQNEAQLEKSRLLSDRFSAERPKGSFSTLEIQRTEQGDSAMYLCASSSPGGYEQYFGPGTRLTVT.

V and J are TRBV11-2 and TRBJ1-5, with TRBD1 matching over 8 bases. Germline lookup yields CDR1 SGHAT and CDR2 FQNNGV. This CDR3 contains 14 residues. Trimming removed 5 bases from V and 7 bases from J; junction bases left unmatched: 7. This CDR3 is CASSTDRGRQPQHF. CDR3 DNA: TGTGCCAGCAGCACCGACAGGGGTAGACAGCCCCAGCATTTT.

The J gene is TRBJ1-1, the V gene TRBV19; D remains unclear. Germline CDR1 reads LNHDA; CDR2 reads SQIVND (reference sequence). The CDR3 totals 14 residues. Trimming pared 7 bases from V and 0 bases from J, leaving 12 bases between. The CDR3 spells CASMANVMNTEAFF. CDR3 DNA: TGTGCCAGTATGGCCAACGTAATGAACACTGAAGCTTTCTTT.

The V call is TRBV6-5, the J call TRBJ1-5; no clear D gene. This CDR3 comprises 14 residues. The ends were cut back, 8 bases at V and 4 bases at J, with 15 bases in the middle. CDR1 is MNHEY, CDR2 SVGAGI, per germline. The CDR3 DNA reads as TGTGCCAGCGGTAGACCGGGTAGAAATCAGCCCCAGCATTTT. Translated, it gives CASGRPGRNQPQHF.

This chain joins TRBV5-8 and TRBJ2-1, with D perhaps assigned TRBD1 or TRBD2 (6 bases each). CDR1 and CDR2 from the germline V gene are SGHTS and YDEGEE. This CDR3 region has 16 residues. The V end lost 1 base, the J end lost 5 bases, and 16 bases lay between the germline ends. The CDR3 DNA reads TGTGCCAGCAGCTTGAAAAGGGGGGCAATTAACAATGAGCAGTTCTTC. This codes for CASSLKRGAINNEQFF.

This clone was detected only a few times. The chain links TRBV28 to TRBJ1-5, with 7 bases identical to TRBD1. Per germline, CDR1 MDHEN and CDR2 SYDVKM. CDR3 length: 14 amino acids. Trimming removed 2 bases from V and 4 bases from J; junction bases left unmatched: 2. The CDR3 here is CASSLAGGNQPQHF. The CDR3 region has the DNA TGTGCCAGCAGTTTAGCAGGGGGGAATCAGCCCCAGCATTTT.

The gene calls are TRBV30 and TRBJ2-6; D not resolved. This CDR3 spans 15 amino acids. CDR1 is GTSNPN, CDR2 SVGIG, per germline (reference sequence). The V gene lost 3 bases and the J gene lost 2 bases, with 11 bases spanning the gap. The CDR3 nucleotides are TGTGCCTGGAGCGTTGGTAGGACTGGGGCCAACGTCCTGACTTTC. Its translation: CAWSVGRTGANVLTF.